This TCR beta chain was identified during a study of tumor-infiltrating lymphocytes in primary liver carcinoma (dated by TCRdb to the late 2010s). Looking at the study overall: Of the five patients, three men and two women aged 30 to 69 years, four had hepatocellular carcinoma and one had combined HCC and intrahepatic cholangiocarcinoma. Tumors of the five patients were stage T1-T3 N0M0 with maximum diameters of roughly 4.2 to 11 cm. Each sample produced about 3.65 to 7.13 million productive TCRbeta reads, and read depth showed no significant difference between tissue types. Across five regions of each liver tumor, along with adjacent normal tissue and blood, the study brought together TCRbeta repertoire sequencing, expression microarrays and whole-exome sequencing. A total of 35 specimens from 5 patients, comprising about 25 tumor regions, 5 adjacent noncancerous liver tissues and 5 peripheral blood samples, were covered by TCRbeta repertoire sequencing. Technical replicate repertoires showed high reproducibility, with mean shared-clone rates roughly 0.88 and correlation coefficients above 0.95.

Using a constant-region primer and ProtoScript II reverse transcriptase, TCRbeta-specific cDNA was reverse-transcribed from about 540 ng total RNA. TCRbeta libraries were built with three nested multiplex PCR rounds, a slightly modified ARM-PCR procedure. Each of the first two PCR rounds ran for nine to ten cycles and used multiplex TRBV1-TRBV30 forward primers together with a Cbeta reverse primer. A final 25-cycle PCR with Deep VentR polymerase added sample barcodes and Illumina adapters. Before sequencing, amplicons of 200-500 bp were purified from gel using a QIAquick gel extraction kit. An Illumina HiSeq 2500 was used to sequence the TCRbeta amplicons, generating 250-bp paired-end reads. For the original study's pipeline: To recover full CDR3 sequences, reads were quality-trimmed using Trimmomatic v0.33 and paired reads were then merged using FLASH v1.2.11. V, D and J germline segments were assigned to the rearranged TCRbeta sequences by MiGEC v1.2.1b. Clonotype statistics and Shannon-Wiener diversity indices were calculated with VDJtools v1.0.0. Except for diversity analysis, only the 250 most abundant clonotypes of each sample were used in subsequent analyses to reduce sampling bias. The public sequencing data were trimmed at Q25 with fastp and processed into clonotypes with MiXCR by TCRdb, which kept only in-frame beta chains. Each entry merges the rows of one CDR3 protein and shows their most common DNA and genes. These V and J calls are TCRdb output, not the study's own analysis. This sample comprises roughly 80,000 distinct CDR3 sequences, 69% of them detected only once. Roughly 25% of the sample is taken by the ten largest.

Total RNA and DNA were co-extracted from about 19-30 mg of bulk tissue with the AllPrep DNA/RNA mini kit, without cell sorting. Between November 2015 and early 2016, five patients in China with histopathologically diagnosed primary liver carcinoma had their tumors surgically resected. At the time of sampling, the patients were treatment-naive and had chronic HBV infection. Fresh tumor and adjacent tissue pieces were bisected, with one half stored in RNAlater at -80 degrees C and the other half sent for histology. This clonotype was picked up many times. This clone's antigen is unknown. No per-base quality is available; no much larger clone lies one base away. From the cysteine up to the phenylalanine, the CDR3 has a length of 16 residues. Left in the record is the CDR3 DNA by itself, 48 bases read in frame from the first base. Looking up the germline V gene yields CDR1 LGHNA and CDR2 YNFKEQ. Ends trimmed: V by 4 bases, J by 2 bases; bases unmatched to a gene: 6.

Points the paper makes about the study in general: Because sequencing covered only the TCR beta chain and unpaired alpha chains were not captured, true repertoire diversity is likely underestimated. Compared with blood, tumors had a significantly larger share of the repertoire taken up by the top 250 clones (p = 0.039). Repertoire overlap was found to be higher between tumor regions (mean about 35%) than between tumor-adjacent (roughly 17%) or tumor-blood (around 15%) pairs, consistent with antigen-driven expansion. Bulk unsorted samples precluded comparing CD4+ and CD8+ T cell repertoires. The study included only four or five patients, and the authors note findings should be validated in a larger study.

The clonotype was recovered from a man aged 35 to 55 with primary liver carcinoma and hepatitis B virus infection. This chain joins TRBV4-2 to TRBJ2-1, and 9 junction bases match TRBD2. The sample taken for sequencing was tumor-adjacent normal liver tissue. The DNA sequence is given as TGTGCCAGCAGCCCCTTAGCGGGAGAGGCCTACAATGAGCAGTTCTTC. Translation gives CASSPLAGEAYNEQFF.